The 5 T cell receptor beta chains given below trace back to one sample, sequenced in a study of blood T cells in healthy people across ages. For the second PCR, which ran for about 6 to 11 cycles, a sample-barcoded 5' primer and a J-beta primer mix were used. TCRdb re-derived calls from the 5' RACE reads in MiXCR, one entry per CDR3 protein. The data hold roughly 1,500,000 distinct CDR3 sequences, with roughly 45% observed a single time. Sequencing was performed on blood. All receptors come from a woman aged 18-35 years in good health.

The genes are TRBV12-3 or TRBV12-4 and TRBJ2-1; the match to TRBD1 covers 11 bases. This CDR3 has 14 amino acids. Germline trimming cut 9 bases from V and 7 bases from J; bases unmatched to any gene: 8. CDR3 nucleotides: TGTGCCAGTGGGGGGACAGGGGGAGGGAATGAGCAGTTCTTC. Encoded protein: CASGGTGGGNEQFF.

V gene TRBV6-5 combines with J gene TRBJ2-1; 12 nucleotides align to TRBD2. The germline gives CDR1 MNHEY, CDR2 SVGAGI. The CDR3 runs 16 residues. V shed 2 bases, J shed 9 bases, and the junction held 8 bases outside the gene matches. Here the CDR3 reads CASSYASSGGASEQFF. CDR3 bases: TGTGCCAGCAGTTACGCATCTAGCGGGGGGGCGAGTGAGCAGTTCTTC.

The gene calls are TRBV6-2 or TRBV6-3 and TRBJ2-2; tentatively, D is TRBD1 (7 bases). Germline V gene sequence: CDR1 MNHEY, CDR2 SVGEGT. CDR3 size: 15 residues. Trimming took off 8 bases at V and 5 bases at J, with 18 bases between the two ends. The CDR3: CASSYGGGRTGELFF. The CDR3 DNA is TGTGCCAGCTCCTACGGAGGGGGCCGGACCGGGGAGCTGTTTTTT.

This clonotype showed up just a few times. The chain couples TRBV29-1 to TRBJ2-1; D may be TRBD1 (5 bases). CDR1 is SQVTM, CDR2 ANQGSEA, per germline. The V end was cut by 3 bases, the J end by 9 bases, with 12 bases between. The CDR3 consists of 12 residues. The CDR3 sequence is CSVDRSGAEQFF. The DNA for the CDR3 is TGCAGCGTTGATAGGAGTGGGGCTGAGCAGTTCTTC.

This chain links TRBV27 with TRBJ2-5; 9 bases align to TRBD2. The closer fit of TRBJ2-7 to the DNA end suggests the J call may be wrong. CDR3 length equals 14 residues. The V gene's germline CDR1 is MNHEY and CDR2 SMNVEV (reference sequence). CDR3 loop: CASLFRGGDYEQYF. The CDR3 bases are TGTGCCAGCCTTTTTCGCGGGGGGGACTACGAGCAGTACTTC.